This TCR beta chain came from a study of blood T cell repertoires in COVID-19. Study-wide context: Donors in the United States, Italy and Spain gave samples during acute or convalescent COVID-19. The analysed material was cDNA or gDNA that came from T cells, B-cell-depleted T cells, or PBMCs.

The V gene lost 2 bases and the J gene lost 1 base, with 8 bases spanning the gap. The CDR3 length is 14 residues. CDR1 and CDR2 (germline): MNHEY, SMNVEV (reference sequence). Per the authors' pipeline: Cell counts per sample came from amplifying reference gene primers. TCRdb keeps only in-frame clones here, not all; method: immunoSEQ multiplex PCR. The DNA was the basis for D and trimming; V, J and clone size are from that table. The sample lists 60,000 to 90,000 clones; approximately 86% were seen once. This chain connects TRBV27 to TRBJ1-2; the D is unclear. Sequenced input: peripheral blood. The sequence derives from a human donor in a cohort sampled during active COVID-19. The CDR3 protein is CASSLSRGNYGYTF. CDR3 DNA sequence: TGTGCCAGCAGTTTAAGTCGGGGTAACTATGGCTACACCTTC.